A selection of T cell receptor beta chains follows, all from one sample in a study of beta chain features in type 1 diabetes. Generated by immunoSEQ multiplex PCR, the TCRdb table keeps only in-frame clones and is missing some. The sample has 640,000 or so clones; over 12% are singletons. The sequenced material came from naive CD4+ T cells from blood. These receptors originate from a man between 18 and 35 years old with type 1 diabetes. The conserved cysteine and the conserved F or W are not part of the CDR3 here. Fields, in order: clone size, V gene, CDR3 protein. Not all rows give a size; the values are once, few, many and, for expanded clones, a class.

>.|TRBV19
ASSPPTGIYEQY
>few|TRBV30
AWSVQGRSTDTQY
>.|TRBV5-6
ASSPRIASYEQY
>few|TRBV4-2
ASSQLAGVYEQY
>.|TRBV5-1
ASSSVGRGTEAF
>.|TRBV5-6
ASSPFSGQQETQY
>few|TRBV30
AAAGYNEQF
>.|TRBV6-6
ASSYSDRGPYEQY
>few|TRBV30
AKTERGDPYEQY
>.|TRBV25-1
ASSEYSWEGLNTEAF
>.|TRBV7-2
ATSSGLVQETQY
>.|TRBV10-3
AITPGGNTEAF
>.|TRBV5-1
ASSSGPGSDEQY
>few|TRBV6-5
ASSTGQGRGQPQH
>.|TRBV7-9
ASSLAGLETQY
>few|TRBV6-5
ASSSGELGYT
>.|TRBV9
ASSVGQGRGTGAYEQY
>few|TRBV2
ASSATSEQF
>few|TRBV6-1
ASSLGSNQPQH
>.|TRBV7-9
ASSPRQGSRSSTDTQY
>few|TRBV19
ASNSYPGTGGHEQF
>few|TRBV25-1
ASSGWTGVTDTQY
>.|TRBV6-1
ASSVRTGGAGYNEQF
>.|TRBV18
ASSPRGAQETQY
>few|TRBV4-1
ASSQAYEQY